This TCR beta chain emerged from a study of blood T cells in healthy people across ages. Whole-study findings and limits: Both naive CD4+ cell counts and diversity were greater in long-lived donors than in aged donors. It was held that diversity estimates obtained from one million T cells represented underestimates.

The CDR3 covers 14 residues. Germline CDR1 is DFQATT and CDR2 is SNEGSKA (reference sequence). The authors ran a second PCR of about 6 to 12 cycles using a sample-barcoded 5' primer and a J-beta primer mix. Every cDNA molecule bore a tag from a template-switch adaptor containing 12 random nucleotides. TCRdb independently ran MiXCR on the 5' RACE reads; one entry per CDR3 protein. The table has almost 800,000 distinct CDR3 sequences, roughly 60% seen once. About this clonotype: No antigen is known for it. The junction departs from the called germline gene at one end, perhaps through a read error.

Specimen: blood. The origin of this receptor is a man aged 30 to 39 in good health. The chain uses TRBV20-1 and TRBJ1-2; D is perhaps TRBD1 (5 bases). The CDR3 nucleotides are TGCAGTGCCAGAGGAGCGGGGGTTGAGTATGGCTACACCTTC. Translating gives CSARGAGVEYGYTF.